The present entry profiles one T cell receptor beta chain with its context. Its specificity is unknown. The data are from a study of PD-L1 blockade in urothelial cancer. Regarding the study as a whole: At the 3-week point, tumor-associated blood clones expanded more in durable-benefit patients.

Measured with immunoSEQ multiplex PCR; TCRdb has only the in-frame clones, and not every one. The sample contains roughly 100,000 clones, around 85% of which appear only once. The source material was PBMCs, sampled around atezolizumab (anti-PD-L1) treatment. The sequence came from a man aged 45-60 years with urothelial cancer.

CDR3 amino acids: CASSIAGTGGNEQFF. The CDR3 region has the DNA TGTGCCAGTAGTATAGCTGGGACAGGGGGCAATGAGCAGTTCTTC. The chain couples TRBV19 to TRBJ2-1; TRBD1 matches 11 bases. The V segment lost 1 base and the J segment 6 bases; nucleotides outside the gene matches: 2. The germline gives CDR1 LNHDA, CDR2 SQIVND (reference sequence). CDR3 size: 15 residues.